The clone carrying this T cell receptor beta chain occurred once. The data belong to a study of blood T cell repertoires in COVID-19. Study context: Samples came from the United States, Italy and Spain, spanning acute and convalescent COVID-19. T cells, B-cell-depleted T cells, or PBMCs provided the cDNA or gDNA that served as material.

The germline V gene encodes CDR1 DFQATT and CDR2 SNEGSKA (reference sequence). The V gene lost 3 bases and the J gene lost 9 bases, with 17 bases spanning the gap. This CDR3 is built from 13 residues. Clones were sequenced by immunoSEQ multiplex PCR, and TCRdb holds only the in-frame ones, with some missing. Of 230,000 or so clones listed, just over 85% are singletons. Sequencing was carried out using PBMCs or T cells enriched from blood (not recorded which). This receptor was taken from a woman aged 40 to 55 with acute COVID-19. V is TRBV20-1 and J is TRBJ1-1; possible D gene TRBD1, 5 bases. The CDR3 nucleotides read TGCAGTGCTAGTACCACAACCGGGACTAAAGCTTTCTTT. Its protein product is CSASTTTGTKAFF.